The clone carrying this TCR beta chain came up many times. V was clipped by 5 bases and J by 9 bases, with 13 bases between them. The CDR3 length is 13 residues. Germline assignment: CDR1 KGHDR and CDR2 SFDVKD. Time point of the sample: newly diagnosed GD, antithyroid drugs for less than 3 months. Making the TCR library involved RNA that had been extracted from PBMCs. The record originates from a study of regulatory T cells in long-lasting Graves disease. The TCR beta library used iRepertoire HTBI primers with Arm-PCR amplification of CDR3. TCRdb independently ran MiXCR on the multiplex PCR reads; one entry per CDR3 protein. The sample has roughly 410,000 distinct CDR3 sequences; approximately 16% are singletons. In addition, the sample was reused for a study of T cells in Graves' hyperthyroidism and ophthalmopathy.

The chain employs TRBV24-1 and TRBJ1-5, with D maybe TRBD1 (5 bases). This TCR came from a middle-aged woman with Graves disease. Sequenced material: peripheral blood mononuclear cells (PBMCs), taken at new diagnosis, from a patient treated with antithyroid drugs. The CDR3 here is CATSVGDGGPQHF. The CDR3 DNA sequence: TGTGCCACCAGTGTAGGCGACGGGGGGCCCCAGCATTTT.